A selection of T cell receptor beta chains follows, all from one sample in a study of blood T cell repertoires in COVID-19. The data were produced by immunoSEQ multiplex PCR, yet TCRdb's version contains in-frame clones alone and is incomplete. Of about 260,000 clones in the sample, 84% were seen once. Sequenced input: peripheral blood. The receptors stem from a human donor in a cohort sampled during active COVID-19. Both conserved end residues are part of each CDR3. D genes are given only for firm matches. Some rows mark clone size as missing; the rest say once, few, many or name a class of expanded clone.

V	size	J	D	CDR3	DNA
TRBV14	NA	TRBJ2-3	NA	CASSQDWILMDTQYF	TGTGCCAGCAGCCAGGACTGGATATTAATGGATACGCAGTATTTT
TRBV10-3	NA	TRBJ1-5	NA	CAIRAPVSNQPQHF	TGTGCCATCAGGGCCCCAGTGAGCAATCAGCCCCAGCATTTT
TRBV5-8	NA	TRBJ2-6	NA	CASSLGRVSGANVLTF	TGTGCCAGCAGCTTAGGCAGGGTCTCTGGGGCCAACGTCCTGACTTTC
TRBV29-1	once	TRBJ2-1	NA	CSVGKGGRGDEQFF	TGCAGCGTTGGGAAGGGGGGCCGGGGGGATGAGCAGTTCTTC
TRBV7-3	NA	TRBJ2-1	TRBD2	CASSPGLVADNEQFF	TGTGCCAGCAGCCCGGGACTAGTTGCTGACAATGAGCAGTTCTTC
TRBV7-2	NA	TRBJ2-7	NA	CASSLVQGSEQYF	TGTGCCAGCAGCTTAGTACAGGGTAGCGAGCAGTACTTC
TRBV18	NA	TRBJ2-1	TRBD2	CASSPRLAGATPYNEQFF	TGTGCCAGCTCACCAAGACTAGCGGGAGCCACCCCCTACAATGAGCAGTTCTTC
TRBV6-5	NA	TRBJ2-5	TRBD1	CASRSIQGSETQYF	TGTGCCAGCAGGTCGATACAGGGGTCAGAGACCCAGTACTTC
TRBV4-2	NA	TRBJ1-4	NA	CASSQDRGNEKLFF	TGTGCCAGCAGCCAAGATCGGGGTAATGAAAAACTGTTTTTT
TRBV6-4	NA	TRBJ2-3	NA	CASSDEAFTDTQYF	TGTGCCAGCAGTGACGAGGCGTTCACAGATACGCAGTATTTT
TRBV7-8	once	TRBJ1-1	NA	CASSWRTFGNPFF	TGTGCCAGCAGCTGGAGGACCTTTGGAAACCCTTTCTTT
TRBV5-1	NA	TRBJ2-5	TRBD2	CASSLGSGYGQETQYF	TGCGCCAGCAGCTTGGGTAGCGGGTACGGCCAAGAGACCCAGTACTTC
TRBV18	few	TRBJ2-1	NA	CASSPVPGEYNEQFF	TGTGCCAGCTCACCAGTCCCAGGGGAATACAATGAGCAGTTCTTC
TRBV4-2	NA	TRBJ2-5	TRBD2	CASSQDRRLAVNF	TGTGCCAGCAGCCAAGATAGGAGACTAGCGGTCAACTTC
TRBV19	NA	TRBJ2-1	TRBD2	CASSILEVAGRSEQFF	TGTGCCAGTAGTATTCTAGAAGTAGCGGGGAGGTCTGAGCAGTTCTTC
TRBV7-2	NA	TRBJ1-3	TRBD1	CASSPARDREGGNTIYF	TGTGCCAGCAGCCCGGCCCGGGACAGGGAAGGTGGAAACACCATATATTTT
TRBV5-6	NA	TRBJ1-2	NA	CASSLDRAGYGYTF	TGTGCCAGCAGCTTGGACAGGGCAGGCTATGGCTACACCTTC
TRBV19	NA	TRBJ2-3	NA	CASRAGLPTDTQYF	TGTGCCAGTCGGGCGGGACTTCCCACAGATACGCAGTATTTT
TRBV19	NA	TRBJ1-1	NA	CASSITGVQGRNTEAFF	TGTGCCAGTAGTATTACAGGTGTGCAGGGCCGGAACACTGAAGCTTTCTTT
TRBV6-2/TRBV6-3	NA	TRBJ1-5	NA	CASSYPGVEEGRGYSNQPQHF	TGTGCCAGCAGTTACCCAGGGGTAGAAGAGGGGAGAGGCTATAGCAATCAGCCCCAGCATTTT
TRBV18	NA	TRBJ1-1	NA	CASSPWQNTEAFF	TGTGCCAGCTCACCTTGGCAGAACACTGAAGCTTTCTTT
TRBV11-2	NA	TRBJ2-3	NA	CASSLEGGDLRGRDTQYF	TGTGCCAGCAGCTTAGAAGGCGGGGACCTCCGGGGTAGAGATACGCAGTATTTT
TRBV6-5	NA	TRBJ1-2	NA	CASSQQGRVVGGYTF	TGTGCCAGCAGCCAACAGGGCCGGGTGGTTGGAGGCTACACCTTC
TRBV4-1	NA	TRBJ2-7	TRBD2	CASSQIPGGPREQYF	TGCGCCAGCAGCCAAATACCGGGGGGGCCGCGGGAGCAGTACTTC
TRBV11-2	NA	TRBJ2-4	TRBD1	CASSEGDSKNIQYF	TGTGCCAGCAGCGAAGGGGACAGCAAAAACATTCAGTACTTC
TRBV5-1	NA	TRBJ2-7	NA	CASSTPKKEGTDYEQYF	TGCGCCAGCAGCACACCCAAGAAGGAGGGGACAGACTACGAGCAGTACTTC
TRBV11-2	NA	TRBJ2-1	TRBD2	CASSPGRALDNEQFF	TGTGCCAGCAGCCCCGGGAGGGCCTTGGACAATGAGCAGTTCTTC
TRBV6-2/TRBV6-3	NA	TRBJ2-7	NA	CASSSRRYEQYF	TGTGCCAGCAGTTCTCGGCGGTACGAGCAGTACTTC
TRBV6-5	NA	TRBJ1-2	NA	CASSYAATQPNYGYTF	TGTGCCAGCAGTTACGCTGCGACACAACCTAACTATGGCTACACCTTC
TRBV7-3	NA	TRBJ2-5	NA	CASSLEGGTETQYF	TGTGCCAGCAGCTTAGAGGGAGGAACAGAGACCCAGTACTTC
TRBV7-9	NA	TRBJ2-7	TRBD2	CASSLAGRGDSYEQYF	TGTGCCAGCAGCTTAGCGGGGCGGGGGGACTCCTACGAGCAGTACTTC
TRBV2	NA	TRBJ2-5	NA	CASSDTGWQETQYF	TGTGCCAGCAGTGATACGGGTTGGCAAGAGACCCAGTACTTC
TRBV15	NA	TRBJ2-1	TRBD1	CATSRNPGQYNEQFF	TGTGCCACCAGCAGAAACCCGGGACAGTACAATGAGCAGTTCTTC
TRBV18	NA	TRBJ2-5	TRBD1	CASSRVQGQETQYF	TGTGCCAGCTCACGGGTACAGGGGCAAGAGACCCAGTACTTC
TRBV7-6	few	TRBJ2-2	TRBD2	CASSPGTRDTGELFF	TGTGCCAGCAGCCCCGGGACTAGAGACACCGGGGAGCTGTTTTTT
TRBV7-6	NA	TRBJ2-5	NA	CASSPRDGGAQYF	TGTGCCAGCAGCCCCCGGGACGGGGGTGCCCAGTACTTC
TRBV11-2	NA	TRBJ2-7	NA	CASSSFTYSYEQYF	TGTGCCAGCAGCTCATTTACCTACTCCTACGAGCAGTACTTC
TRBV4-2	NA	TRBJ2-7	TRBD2	CASSQLKREVGEQYF	TGTGCCAGCAGCCAACTGAAGCGGGAGGTGGGAGAGCAGTACTTC
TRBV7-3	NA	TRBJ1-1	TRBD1	CASSPGTGRGTEAFF	TGTGCCAGCAGCCCCGGGACAGGGCGGGGCACTGAAGCTTTCTTT
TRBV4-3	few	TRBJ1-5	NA	CASSHNQTEKGNQPQHF	TGCGCCAGCAGCCACAACCAGACAGAAAAGGGCAATCAGCCCCAGCATTTT
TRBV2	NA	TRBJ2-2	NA	CASRLPGNTGELFF	TGTGCCAGCAGGCTCCCCGGGAACACCGGGGAGCTGTTTTTT
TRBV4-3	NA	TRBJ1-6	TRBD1	CASSHNDRESSPLHF	TGCGCCAGCAGCCACAACGACAGGGAGAGTTCACCCCTCCACTTT
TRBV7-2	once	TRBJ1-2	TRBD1	CASSINPGTGKGYGYTF	TGTGCCAGCAGCATAAACCCCGGGACAGGGAAAGGATATGGCTACACCTTC
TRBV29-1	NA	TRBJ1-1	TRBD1	CSVGQGSTEAFF	TGCAGCGTAGGACAGGGTAGCACTGAAGCTTTCTTT
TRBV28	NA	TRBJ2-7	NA	CASSLSQGYGEQYF	TGTGCCAGCAGTTTGTCGCAGGGGTATGGCGAGCAGTACTTC
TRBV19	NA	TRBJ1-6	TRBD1	CASSTTGEGNSPLHF	TGTGCCAGTAGTACGACAGGGGAGGGGAATTCACCCCTCCACTTT
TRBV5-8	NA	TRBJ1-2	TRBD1	CASRSDRAHGYTF	TGTGCCAGCAGATCCGACAGGGCGCATGGCTACACCTTC
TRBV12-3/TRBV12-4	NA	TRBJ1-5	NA	CASAGGNQPQHF	TGTGCCAGTGCGGGGGGCAATCAGCCCCAGCATTTT
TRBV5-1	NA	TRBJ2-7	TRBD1	CASSLATGVSEQYF	TGCGCCAGCAGCTTGGCCACAGGGGTGAGCGAGCAGTACTTC
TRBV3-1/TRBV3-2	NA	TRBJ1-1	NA	CASSRGGNTEAFF	TGTGCCAGCAGTCGAGGGGGGAACACTGAAGCTTTCTTT